This TCR beta chain derives from a study of blood T cell repertoires in COVID-19. At the level of the study: T cells, B-cell-depleted T cells, or PBMCs provided the cDNA or gDNA that served as material.

Sequencing used immunoSEQ multiplex PCR; TCRdb keeps in-frame clones, though not all of them. The sample lists about 93,000 clones; around 90% were seen once. In germline, CDR1 is MNHNY, CDR2 SVGAGI (reference sequence). Trimming removed 5 bases from V and 7 bases from J, with 8 bases in between. The CDR3 contains 11 residues. This chain links TRBV6-6 with TRBJ1-2, with D maybe TRBD1 (6 bases). The sequenced sample was peripheral blood. This TCR derives from a man aged 50-59 years with acute or convalescent COVID-19. The CDR3 DNA sequence: TGTGCCAGCAGTCCCAGGGGTGGCTACACCTTC. Protein: CASSPRGGYTF.